Sequencing of this T cell receptor beta chain was carried out in a study of blood T cell repertoires in COVID-19. Overall study: From the United States, Italy and Spain came samples of acute and convalescent COVID-19. T cells, B-cell-depleted T cells, or PBMCs supplied cDNA or gDNA.

The CDR3 runs 15 residues. Germline V lookup: CDR1 SGHDT, CDR2 YYEEEE. V trimming: 4 bases; J trimming: 0 bases; junction bases outside the gene matches: 7. Study processing details: Counts of nucleated cells, estimated from reference gene primer amplification, were obtained. TCRdb's table, derived via immunoSEQ multiplex PCR, lists solely in-frame clones and lacks some. The V and J calls and clone size come from that table; D and trimming were worked out from the DNA. This repertoire shows around 100,000 clones, approximately 78% found once; its top ten account for 7.9%. The receptor was derived from a man in his 70s with acute or convalescent COVID-19. The sample consisted of peripheral blood. This sequence joins TRBV5-6 and TRBJ2-7; 7 bases match TRBD2. CDR3 protein: CASSQNWGGSYEQYF. DNA of the CDR3: TGTGCCAGCAGCCAGAACTGGGGGGGCTCCTACGAGCAGTACTTC.